The present T cell receptor (beta chain) was sequenced within a study of blood T cell repertoires in COVID-19. Across the whole study: Samples representing acute and convalescent COVID-19 were sourced from the United States, Italy and Spain. In each case, the material was cDNA or gDNA derived from T cells, B-cell-depleted T cells, or PBMCs.

V lost 4 bases and J lost 10, with 8 bases in between. Germline CDR1 and CDR2: SQVTM and ANQGSEA. This CDR3 is built from 10 residues. In the original workflow: Estimated nucleated cell counts came from reference gene primer amplification. The table came from immunoSEQ multiplex PCR; TCRdb's copy has only in-frame clones and leaves some out. V and J calls plus clone size are reproduced from that table; the DNA served to infer D and trimming. The table includes over 200,000 clones, over 80% detected once. The chain employs TRBV29-1 and TRBJ2-1, with no clear D. Sequenced input: peripheral blood. This sequence was found in a man aged 35 to 55 with acute or convalescent COVID-19. CDR3 DNA sequence: TGCAGCGTTGGCAGTTCGGAGCAGTTCTTC. Translation: CSVGSSEQFF.